Below are 24 T cell receptor beta chains sequenced from a single sample in a study of response to subunit inactivated influenza vaccine. TCRdb redid the calling of the RT-PCR reads with MiXCR, one entry per CDR3 protein. The table shows some 500,000 distinct CDR3 sequences, with 25% occurring only once. The starting material was CD4+ T cells sorted from PBMCs, obtained approximately 5 days after vaccination. The receptors here all came from a man aged 45-65 years who received an inactivated influenza vaccine.

The genes are TRBV5-1 and TRBJ2-7; TRBD2 matches at 11 bases. Trimming took 0 bases from V and 0 from J; bases not matched to a gene: 5. CDR1 is SGHRS and CDR2 is YFSETQ in the germline V gene. The CDR3 contains 17 residues. Here the CDR3 DNA reads TGCGCCAGCAGCTTGGGACTAGCGGGACCGAGCTCCTACGAGCAGTACTTC. It specifies CASSLGLAGPSSYEQYF.

J is TRBJ2-7 and V is TRBV11-2; the D gene is possibly TRBD1 (6 bases). The CDR3 is made up of 14 amino acids. Trimming removed 3 bases from V and 5 bases from J, with 14 bases in between. Germline CDR1 and CDR2: SGHAT and FQNNGV. CDR3 DNA sequence: TGTGCCAGCAGCTTGGAGATACAGGGCCACGAGCAGTACTTC. Amino acids: CASSLEIQGHEQYF.

This sequence joins TRBV19 and TRBJ2-1; 8 bases line up with TRBD2. The CDR3 is 14 residues long. The J segment lost 13 bases and the V segment lost 5 bases, leaving 13 bases of the junction unmatched. From germline, CDR1 is LNHDA and CDR2 SQIVND (reference sequence). The CDR3 DNA is TGTGCCAGTAGTTCAACCTTCGGGGGGGGATTCCAGTTCTTC. Translating gives CASSSTFGGGFQFF.

This clonotype was observed a handful of times. V and J are TRBV20-1 and TRBJ2-1, with 10 bases identical to TRBD2. The CDR3 spans 12 residues. The V and J ends lost 3 bases and 10 bases, in that order; junction bases with no gene match: 3. Germline V lookup: CDR1 DFQATT, CDR2 SNEGSKA (reference sequence). The CDR3: CSARETSGEQFF. CDR3 coding DNA: TGCAGTGCTAGGGAGACTAGCGGGGAGCAGTTCTTC.

This clonotype appeared a few times. The chain uses TRBV6-5 and TRBJ2-7; D not certain. The ends were cut back, 7 bases at V and 4 bases at J, with 11 bases in the middle. CDR3 length: 12 amino acids. Looked up from germline, CDR1 is MNHEY and CDR2 is SVGAGI. CDR3 protein: CASISVYYEQYF. CDR3 nucleotide sequence: TGTGCCAGCATCTCAGTGTATTACGAGCAGTACTTC.

CDR3 amino acids: CASSVGLAGADTQYF. The CDR3 DNA is TGTGCGTCGAGCGTCGGACTAGCGGGAGCAGATACGCAGTATTTT. The chain couples TRBV12-3 or TRBV12-4 to TRBJ2-3; 13 bases line up with TRBD2. There are 15 residues in the CDR3.

V and J are TRBV20-1 and TRBJ2-7, with D unclear. The CDR3 consists of 12 residues. Germline V lookup: CDR1 DFQATT, CDR2 SNEGSKA (reference sequence). V lost 3 bases and J lost 2, with 8 bases in between. The DNA of the CDR3 is TGCAGTGCTAGTGTCAGTCCCTACGAGCAGTACTTC. Residues: CSASVSPYEQYF.

The table lists this clonotype with a few counts. The chain employs TRBV14 and TRBJ2-2, with TRBD1 identical over 9 bases. The CDR3 has 16 amino acids. Trimming at V came to 6 bases and at J to 4 bases, leaving 9 bases not matched to a gene. From germline, CDR1 is SGHDN and CDR2 FVKESK. The CDR3 region has the DNA TGTGCCAGCAGGCCAACCGGGACAGGGATCACCGGGGAGCTGTTTTTT. Its protein product is CASRPTGTGITGELFF.

This clonotype was seen a few times. This chain uses TRBV12-3 or TRBV12-4 with TRBJ1-1; maybe TRBD1 (6 bases). V was shortened by 6 bases and J by 4 bases, with 18 bases between the two germline ends. This CDR3 comprises 15 residues. The CDR3: CASSLRAQGSTEAFF. In DNA form, the CDR3 reads TGTGCCAGCAGCTTAAGAGCCCAGGGGAGCACTGAAGCTTTCTTT.

The V gene is TRBV18, the J gene TRBJ2-2; the D is unclear. Germline V CDR1 and CDR2: KGHSH, LQKENI. The V gene lost 3 bases and the J gene lost 0 bases, with 8 bases spanning the gap. The CDR3 extends over 15 amino acids. The CDR3 loop is CASSPPGPNTGELFF. The CDR3 nucleotides are TGTGCCAGCTCACCCCCCGGCCCGAACACCGGGGAGCTGTTTTTT.

In its sample, this clonotype was seen a few times. This chain connects TRBV27 to TRBJ1-2; possibly TRBD1 for D (6 bases). Trimming pared 2 bases from V and 3 bases from J, leaving 10 bases between. The CDR3 contains 14 residues. CDR1 is MNHEY, CDR2 SMNVEV, per germline (reference sequence). The CDR3 loop reads CASSLQGSHYGYTF. DNA of the CDR3: TGTGCCAGCAGTTTACAGGGGTCCCACTATGGCTACACCTTC.

This clonotype occurred many times. The gene calls are TRBV4-2 and TRBJ2-7, with 9 bases fitting TRBD1. The CDR3 extends over 16 amino acids. The V gene end was trimmed by 0 bases and the J gene end by 5 bases; junction bases not matched to a gene: 8. Germline lookup yields CDR1 LGHNA and CDR2 YNFKEQ. As DNA, the CDR3 is TGTGCCAGCAGCCAAGATAGGTCCGGGACAGGGAACGAGCAGTACTTC. It encodes CASSQDRSGTGNEQYF.

CDR3 DNA sequence: TGTGCCTGGAGTCGCTTAGCGGGGTACAATGAGCAGTTCTTC. Its protein product is CAWSRLAGYNEQFF. V gene TRBV30 combines with J gene TRBJ2-1; 8 bases fit TRBD2. This CDR3 contains 14 residues. In germline, CDR1 is GTSNPN, CDR2 SVGIG (reference sequence). V shed 2 bases, J shed 4 bases, and the junction held 4 bases outside the gene matches.

The sample holds a few counts of this clonotype. The chain links TRBV5-1 to TRBJ2-5; D gene unclear. This CDR3 contains 14 residues. From germline, CDR1 is SGHRS and CDR2 YFSETQ. V gave up 3 bases and J gave up 0 bases, with 9 bases separating them. The CDR3: CASSSGAHQETQYF. In DNA, the CDR3 is TGCGCCAGCAGCTCTGGCGCCCACCAAGAGACCCAGTACTTC.

The chain joins TRBV6-5 to TRBJ1-1; 7 bases are shared with TRBD1. The germline gives CDR1 MNHEY, CDR2 SVGAGI. V gave up 6 bases and J gave up 8 bases; unmatched junction bases: 6. The CDR3 extends over 12 amino acids. Written as DNA, the CDR3 is TGTGCCAGCAGATACCGGGACAGCGAAGCTTTCTTT. Protein sequence: CASRYRDSEAFF.

This clonotype was detected a few times. The chain couples TRBV4-3 to TRBJ1-1; 10 bases map to TRBD1. This CDR3 is 15 amino acids long. Trimming removed 1 base from V and 6 bases from J; junction bases left unmatched: 5. CDR1 and CDR2 from the germline V gene are LGHNA and YSLEER. CDR3 bases: TGCGCCAGCAGCCAAGTGGGACAGGGGAGTGCTGAAGCTTTCTTT. Translating it yields CASSQVGQGSAEAFF.

In its sample, this clonotype was seen a few times. The chain carries TRBV4-2 and TRBJ1-6, with D possibly being TRBD1 (5 bases). The germline V gene encodes CDR1 LGHNA and CDR2 YNFKEQ. V was trimmed by 0 bases and J by 7 bases, leaving 13 bases between them. The CDR3 is 16 residues long. CDR3 coding DNA: TGTGCCAGCAGCCAAGACAGGCAGGGATTAAATTCACCCCTCCACTTT. Translating gives CASSQDRQGLNSPLHF.

The chain recombines TRBV20-1 with TRBJ2-1; no clear D. The germline CDR1 and CDR2 sequences are DFQATT and SNEGSKA (reference sequence). The CDR3 is 12 residues long. V was clipped by 1 base and J by 7 bases, with 8 bases between them. CDR3 DNA sequence: TGCAGTGCTAGAGTGGTTGGGAATGAGCAGTTCTTC. Translating gives CSARVVGNEQFF.

This chain links TRBV29-1 with TRBJ2-2; D is possibly TRBD2 (5 bases). Per the germline V gene, CDR1 is SQVTM and CDR2 is ANQGSEA. This CDR3 has 14 residues. The V end was cut by 4 bases, the J end by 1 base, with 10 bases between. The CDR3 region has the DNA TGCAGCGTTGTGATAGGACTGAACACCGGGGAGCTGTTTTTT. Its translation is CSVVIGLNTGELFF.

The chain links TRBV6-5 to TRBJ2-7; either TRBD1 or TRBD2 may fit D (6 bases each). The germline gives CDR1 MNHEY, CDR2 SVGAGI. The CDR3 totals 11 residues. V was cut by 2 bases and J by 9 bases, with 8 bases left in between. The CDR3 DNA is TGTGCCAGCAGTTACGGGGGGCGGCAGTACTTC. Protein product: CASSYGGRQYF.

In regard to this clonotype: At one end, the junction sequence differs from germline, possibly due to a read error. The V gene is TRBV7-8, the J gene TRBJ2-5; the D gene is possibly TRBD2 (5 bases). This CDR3 region has 15 residues. Germline lookup yields CDR1 SGHVS and CDR2 FQNEAQ. CDR3: CASNLAQAYQETQYF. In DNA, the CDR3 is TGTGCCAGCAACTTAGCGCAGGCGTACCAAGAGACCCAGTACTTC.

The genes are TRBV5-6 and TRBJ1-5, with D tentatively TRBD1 (5 bases). Between the trimmed V and J ends, which lost 0 bases and 10 bases, there was a span of 17 bases. Germline V CDR1 and CDR2: SGHDT, YYEEEE. The CDR3 is 15 amino acids. For the CDR3, the DNA is TGTGCCAGCAGCTTGGGGGCAGCGCCGAGGGGACCCCAGCATTTT. Translation: CASSLGAAPRGPQHF.

The chain couples TRBV12-3 or TRBV12-4 to TRBJ2-1; D is perhaps TRBD2 (6 bases). Trimming cost V 6 bases and J 4 bases, with 13 bases left between them. The CDR3 loop spans 14 amino acids. This CDR3 is CASRGIGGYNEQFF. CDR3 in DNA: TGTGCCAGCAGGGGGATTGGGGGGTACAATGAGCAGTTCTTC.

V and J are TRBV4-2 and TRBJ2-7; TRBD2 aligns across 9 bases. The CDR3 consists of 17 residues. Trimming at V came to 0 bases and at J to 2 bases, leaving 8 bases not matched to a gene. Germline-derived CDR1 and CDR2 are LGHNA and YNFKEQ. CDR3 residues: CASSQEWTSADPYEQYF. In nucleotides, the CDR3 is TGTGCCAGCAGCCAAGAATGGACTAGCGCAGATCCCTACGAGCAGTACTTC.